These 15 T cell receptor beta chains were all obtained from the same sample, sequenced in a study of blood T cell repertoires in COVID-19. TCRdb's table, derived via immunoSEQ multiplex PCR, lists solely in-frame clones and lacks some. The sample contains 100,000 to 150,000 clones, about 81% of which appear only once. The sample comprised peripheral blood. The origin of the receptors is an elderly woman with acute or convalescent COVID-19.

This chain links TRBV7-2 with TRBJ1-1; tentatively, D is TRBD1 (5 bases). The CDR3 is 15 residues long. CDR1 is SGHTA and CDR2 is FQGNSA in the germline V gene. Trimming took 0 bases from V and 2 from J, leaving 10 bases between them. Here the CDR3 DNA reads TGTGCCAGCAGCTTAGCGCGGGGCCTCAACACTGAAGCTTTCTTT. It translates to CASSLARGLNTEAFF.

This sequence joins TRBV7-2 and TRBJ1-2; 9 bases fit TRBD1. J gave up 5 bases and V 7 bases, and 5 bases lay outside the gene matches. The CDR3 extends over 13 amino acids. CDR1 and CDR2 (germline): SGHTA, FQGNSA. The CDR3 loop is CASTRGTGYGYTF. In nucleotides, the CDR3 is TGTGCCAGCACGCGGGGGACAGGGTATGGCTACACCTTC.

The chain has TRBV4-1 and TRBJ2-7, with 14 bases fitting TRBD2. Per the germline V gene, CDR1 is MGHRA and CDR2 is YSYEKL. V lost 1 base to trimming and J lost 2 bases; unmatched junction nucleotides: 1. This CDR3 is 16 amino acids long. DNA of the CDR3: TGCGCCAGCAGCCAAGTGGGACTAGCGGGAGCCTACGAGCAGTACTTC. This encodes CASSQVGLAGAYEQYF.

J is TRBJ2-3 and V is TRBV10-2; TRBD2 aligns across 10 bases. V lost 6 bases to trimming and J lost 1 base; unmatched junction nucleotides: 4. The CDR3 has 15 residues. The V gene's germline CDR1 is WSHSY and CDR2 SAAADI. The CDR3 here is CASRRTSGRTDTQYF. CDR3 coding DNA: TGCGCCAGCAGAAGGACTAGCGGACGCACAGATACGCAGTATTTT.

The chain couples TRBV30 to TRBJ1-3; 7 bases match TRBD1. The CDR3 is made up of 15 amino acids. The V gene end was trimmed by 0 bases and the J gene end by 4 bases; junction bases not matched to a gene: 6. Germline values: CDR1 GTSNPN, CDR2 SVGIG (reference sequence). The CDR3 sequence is CAWSVDRVSGNTIYF. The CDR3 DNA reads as TGTGCCTGGAGTGTCGACAGGGTTTCAGGAAACACCATATATTTT.

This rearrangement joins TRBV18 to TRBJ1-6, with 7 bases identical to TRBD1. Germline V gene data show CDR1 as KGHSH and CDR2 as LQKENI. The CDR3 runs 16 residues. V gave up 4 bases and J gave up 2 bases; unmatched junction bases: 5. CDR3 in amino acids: CASSHRDSAYNSPLHF. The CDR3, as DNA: TGTGCCAGCTCACACCGGGACAGTGCCTATAATTCACCCCTCCACTTT.

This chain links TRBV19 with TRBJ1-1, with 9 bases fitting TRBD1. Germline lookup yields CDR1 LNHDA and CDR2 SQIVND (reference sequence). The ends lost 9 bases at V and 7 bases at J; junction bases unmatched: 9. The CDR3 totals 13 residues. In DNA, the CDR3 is TGTGCCAGCCATCTCACAGGGGGCGATGAAGCTTTCTTT. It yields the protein CASHLTGGDEAFF. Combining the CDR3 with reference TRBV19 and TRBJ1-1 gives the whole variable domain DGGITQSPKYLFRKEGQNVTLSCEQNLNHDAMYWYRQDPGQGLRLIYYSQIVNDFQKGDIAEGYSVSREKKESFPLTVTSAQKNPTAFYLCASHLTGGDEAFFGQGTRLTVV.

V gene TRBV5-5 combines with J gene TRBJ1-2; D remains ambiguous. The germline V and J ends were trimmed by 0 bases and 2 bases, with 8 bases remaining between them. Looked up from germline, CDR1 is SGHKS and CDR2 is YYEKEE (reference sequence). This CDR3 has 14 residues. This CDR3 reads CASSLASKNYGYTF. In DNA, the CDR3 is TGTGCCAGCAGCTTGGCCAGTAAAAACTATGGCTACACCTTC.

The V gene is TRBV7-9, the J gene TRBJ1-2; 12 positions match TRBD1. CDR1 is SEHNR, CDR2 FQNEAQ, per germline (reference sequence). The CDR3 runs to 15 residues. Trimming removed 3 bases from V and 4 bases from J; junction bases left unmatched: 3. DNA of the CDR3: TGTGCCAGCAGCTTGGGACAGGGGGCGGGCTATGGCTACACCTTC. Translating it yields CASSLGQGAGYGYTF.

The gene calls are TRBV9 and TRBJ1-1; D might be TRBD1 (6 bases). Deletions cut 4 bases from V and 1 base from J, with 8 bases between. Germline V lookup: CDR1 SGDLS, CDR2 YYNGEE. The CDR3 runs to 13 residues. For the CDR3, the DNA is TGTGCCAGCAGCCTGGGACAGAACACTGAAGCTTTCTTT. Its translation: CASSLGQNTEAFF.

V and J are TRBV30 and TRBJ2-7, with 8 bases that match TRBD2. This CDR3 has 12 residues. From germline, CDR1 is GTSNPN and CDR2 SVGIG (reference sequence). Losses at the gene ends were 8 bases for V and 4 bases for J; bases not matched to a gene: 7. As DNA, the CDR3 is TGTGCCGCTAAGCGGGGGCGGTACGAGCAGTACTTC. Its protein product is CAAKRGRYEQYF.

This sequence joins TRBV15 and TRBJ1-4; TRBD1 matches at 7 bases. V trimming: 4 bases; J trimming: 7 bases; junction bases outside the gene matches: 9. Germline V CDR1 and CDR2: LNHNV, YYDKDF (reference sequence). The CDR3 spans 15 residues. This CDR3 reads CATSTGQARSEKLFF. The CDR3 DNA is TGTGCCACCAGCACAGGACAGGCCCGTAGTGAAAAACTGTTTTTT. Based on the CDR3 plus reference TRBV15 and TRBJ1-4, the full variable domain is DAMVIQNPRYQVTQFGKPVTLSCSQTLNHNVMYWYQQKSSQAPKLLFHYYDKDFNNEADTPDNFQSRRPNTSFCFLDIRSPGLGDTAMYLCATSTGQARSEKLFFGSGTQLSVL.

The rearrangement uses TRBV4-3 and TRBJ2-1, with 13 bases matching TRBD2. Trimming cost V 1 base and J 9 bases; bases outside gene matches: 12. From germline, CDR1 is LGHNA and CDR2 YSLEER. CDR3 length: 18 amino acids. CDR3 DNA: TGCGCCAGCAGCCAAGTACCCCAGACTAGCGGGAGGAAGGGTGAGCAGTTCTTC. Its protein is CASSQVPQTSGRKGEQFF.

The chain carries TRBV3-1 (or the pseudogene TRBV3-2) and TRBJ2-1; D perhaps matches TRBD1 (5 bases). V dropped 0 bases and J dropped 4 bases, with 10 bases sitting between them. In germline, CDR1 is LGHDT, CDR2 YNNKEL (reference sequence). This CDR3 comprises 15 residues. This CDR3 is CASSQDQGSYNEQFF. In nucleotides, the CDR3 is TGTGCCAGCAGCCAAGATCAGGGATCTTACAATGAGCAGTTCTTC.

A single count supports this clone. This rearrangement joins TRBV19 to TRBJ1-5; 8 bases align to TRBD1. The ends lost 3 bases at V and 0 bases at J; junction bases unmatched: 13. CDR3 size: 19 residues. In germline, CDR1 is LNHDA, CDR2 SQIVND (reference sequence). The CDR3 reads CASSIGPRQGQYSNQPQHF. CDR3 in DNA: TGTGCCAGTAGTATTGGCCCCAGACAGGGGCAGTATAGCAATCAGCCCCAGCATTTT.